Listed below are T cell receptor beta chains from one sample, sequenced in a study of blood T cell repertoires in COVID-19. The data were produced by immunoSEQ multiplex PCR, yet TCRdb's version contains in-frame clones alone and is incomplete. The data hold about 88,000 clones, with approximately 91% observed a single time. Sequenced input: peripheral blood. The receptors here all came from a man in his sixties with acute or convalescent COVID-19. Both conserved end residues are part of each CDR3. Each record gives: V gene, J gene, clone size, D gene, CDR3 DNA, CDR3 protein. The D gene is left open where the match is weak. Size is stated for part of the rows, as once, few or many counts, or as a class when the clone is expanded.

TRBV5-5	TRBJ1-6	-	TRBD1	TGTGCCAGCACCCCATCCGGGACAGGGAACTCACCCCTCCACTTT	CASTPSGTGNSPLHF
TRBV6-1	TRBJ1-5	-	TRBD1	TGTGCCAGCAGTGGGGCAGTTGGGGGACAGGGAGGAGGGAGCAATCAGCCCCAGCATTTT	CASSGAVGGQGGGSNQPQHF
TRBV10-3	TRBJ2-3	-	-	TGTGCCATCAGTGCGTCAGATACGCAGTATTTT	CAISASDTQYF
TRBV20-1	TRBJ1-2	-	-	TGCAGTGCTAGATCGGGGAGTGGCTACACCTTC	CSARSGSGYTF
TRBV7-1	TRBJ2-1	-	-	TGTGCCAGCAGCTCCTTCGTCCCGGGACAGGGAACGAAGCGGGAGGGCCACCCCTACAATGAGCAGTTCTTC	CASSSFVPGQGTKREGHPYNEQFF
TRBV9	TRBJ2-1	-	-	TGTGCCAGCAGCCAACTATCGGATAGGCCCAATGAGCAGTTCTTC	CASSQLSDRPNEQFF
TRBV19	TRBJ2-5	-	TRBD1	TGTGCCAGTAGTACCCCGGGACAGCAAGAGACCCAGTACTTC	CASSTPGQQETQYF
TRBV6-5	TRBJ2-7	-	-	TGTGCCAGCAGTTACTTCGACAGAACCTACGAGCAGTACTTC	CASSYFDRTYEQYF
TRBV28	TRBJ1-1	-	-	TGTGCCAGCACTACACAGGGAACTGAAGCTTTCTTT	CASTTQGTEAFF
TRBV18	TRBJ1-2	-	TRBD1	TGTGCCAGCTCACCGGACAGGGGGAACTATGGCTACACCTTC	CASSPDRGNYGYTF
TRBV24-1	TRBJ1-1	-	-	TGTGCCACCAGTGCGGGAGTAGGCACTGAAGCTTTCTTT	CATSAGVGTEAFF
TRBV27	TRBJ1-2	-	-	TGTGCCAGCAGTTTTCAGGCAGACTATTTCTATGGCTACACCTTC	CASSFQADYFYGYTF
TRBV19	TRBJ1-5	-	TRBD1	TGTGCCTCCGACAGGGCGACCAGCTTGGCCAATCAGCCCCAGCATTTT	CASDRATSLANQPQHF
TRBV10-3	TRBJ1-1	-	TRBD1	TGTGCCATCAGTGAGTTTCGGACAGGGGACACTGAAGCTTTCTTT	CAISEFRTGDTEAFF
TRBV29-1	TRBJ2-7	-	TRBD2	TGCAGCGTTGTGGGGCGGGAGGGCTCCTACGAGCAGTACTTC	CSVVGREGSYEQYF
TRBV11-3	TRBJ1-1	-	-	TGTGCCAGTACTACAGGCGAGGCTGTCGCTGAAGCTTTCTTT	CASTTGEAVAEAFF
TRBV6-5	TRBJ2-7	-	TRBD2	TGTGCCACGAGAGGGACTAGCGTTTACGAGCAGTACTTC	CATRGTSVYEQYF
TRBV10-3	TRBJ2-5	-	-	TGTGCCATCAAGGGTCCGGGGGAGACCCAGTACTTC	CAIKGPGETQYF
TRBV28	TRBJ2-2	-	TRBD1	TGTGCCAGCAGTGGGGACAGTCGTAGGAACACCGGGGAGCTGTTTTTT	CASSGDSRRNTGELFF
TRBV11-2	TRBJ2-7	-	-	TGTGCCAGCAGCCAACTTTACGAGCAGTACTTC	CASSQLYEQYF
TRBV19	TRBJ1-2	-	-	TGTGCCAGTAGGCTCGGGGGAAATGGCTACACCTTC	CASRLGGNGYTF
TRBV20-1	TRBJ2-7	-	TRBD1	TGCAGTGCTAGTCTTATAGGGGGCGGAAGCTCCTACGAGCAGTACTTC	CSASLIGGGSSYEQYF
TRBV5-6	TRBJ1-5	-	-	TGTGCCAGCAGCTTACAGGGCCGGAGCAATCAGCCCCAGCATTTT	CASSLQGRSNQPQHF
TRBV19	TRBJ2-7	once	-	TGTGCCAGTAGTGGAACGGGGGCAGGGGGTCTTTACGAGCAGTACTTC	CASSGTGAGGLYEQYF
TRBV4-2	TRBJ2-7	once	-	TGTGCCAGCAGCCAAGAGGGTGGGGGGATCCCCTCCGGCGAGCAGTACTTC	CASSQEGGGIPSGEQYF
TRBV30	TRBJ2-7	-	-	TGTGCCTGGAGTAACCCCGGGACAAGGGCCTACGAGCAGTACTTC	CAWSNPGTRAYEQYF
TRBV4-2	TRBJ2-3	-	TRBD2	TGTGCCAGCAGCCAAGTTCCTTACGGGACTAGCGGGGGAGATACGCAGTATTTT	CASSQVPYGTSGGDTQYF
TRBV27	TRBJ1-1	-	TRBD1	TGTGCCAGCAGATTCGGACAGGGCGCTGAAGCTTTCTTT	CASRFGQGAEAFF
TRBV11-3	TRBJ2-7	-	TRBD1	TGTGCCAGCAGCTTAGGGGGGACAGACCCCTACGAGCAGTACTTC	CASSLGGTDPYEQYF
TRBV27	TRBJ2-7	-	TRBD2	TGTGCCAGCAGTTTAAACACCATAGCGGGAGCAGCTGAGCAGTACTTC	CASSLNTIAGAAEQYF
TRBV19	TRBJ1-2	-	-	TGTGCCAGTACCCGGGAGGGTGGAGGGACCGGGAATGGCTACACCTTC	CASTREGGGTGNGYTF
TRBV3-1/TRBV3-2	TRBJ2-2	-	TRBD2	TGTGCCAGCAGCGCACGACTAGCGGGAGCCGGGGAGCTGTTTTTT	CASSARLAGAGELFF
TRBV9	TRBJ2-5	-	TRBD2	TGTGCCAGCAGCGTAGCTTTTTCGGGGGGCCAAGAGACCCAGTACTTC	CASSVAFSGGQETQYF
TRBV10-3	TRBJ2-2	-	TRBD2	TGTGCCGGAGGGACTAGCGGGAGTAGAGGGGAGCTGTTTTTT	CAGGTSGSRGELFF
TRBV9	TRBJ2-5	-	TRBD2	TGTGCCAGCAGCGTAAGCGGAGCGGGGGATGAGACCCAGTACTTC	CASSVSGAGDETQYF
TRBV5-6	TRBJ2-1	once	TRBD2	TGTGCCAGCAGCTTCGGTAGCGGGGCCCGTATTAGGGGTGAGCAGTTCTTC	CASSFGSGARIRGEQFF
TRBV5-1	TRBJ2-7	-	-	TGCGCCAGCAGCCTGGACACGCCATTCTACGAGCAGTACTTC	CASSLDTPFYEQYF
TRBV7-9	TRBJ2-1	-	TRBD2	TGTGCCAGCAGCCCCCTAGGGAGCGGGAGTCAGGATGAGCAGTTCTTC	CASSPLGSGSQDEQFF
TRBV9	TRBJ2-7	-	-	TGTGCCAGCAGCGTGGGCACCTTCTCCTACGAGCAGTACTTC	CASSVGTFSYEQYF
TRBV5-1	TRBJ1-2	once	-	TGCGCCAGCAGCTTGACAGCTAACTATGGCTACACCTTC	CASSLTANYGYTF
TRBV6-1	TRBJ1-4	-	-	TGTGCCAGCAGTGAATGGGAGGGGTCGGGGGAAAAACTGTTTTTT	CASSEWEGSGEKLFF
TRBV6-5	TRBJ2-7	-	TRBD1	TGTGCCAGCAGGGACAGGTGGACCTACGAGCAGTACTTC	CASRDRWTYEQYF
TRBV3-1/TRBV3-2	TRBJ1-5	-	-	TGTGCCAGCAGCCAACCAAGAACGGGGCCCCAGCATTTT	CASSQPRTGPQHF
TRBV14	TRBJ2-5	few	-	TGTGCCAGCAGCTGGACTTCCCAAGAGACCCAGTACTTC	CASSWTSQETQYF
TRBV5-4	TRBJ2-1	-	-	TGTGCCAGCAGCCCTTTCGGTCTAGCGACTGACAATGAGCAGTTCTTC	CASSPFGLATDNEQFF
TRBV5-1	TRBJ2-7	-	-	TGCGCCAGCAGCCCTTCCCCAGGGACCTACGAGCAGTACTTC	CASSPSPGTYEQYF
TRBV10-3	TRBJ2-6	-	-	TGTGCCATCAGTGACTTCCGGGACACCCGCTCTGGGGCCAACGTCCTGACTTTC	CAISDFRDTRSGANVLTF
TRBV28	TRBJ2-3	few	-	TGTGCCAGCAGTTTGAAGTGGAGCTTGGTCACAGATACGCAGTATTTT	CASSLKWSLVTDTQYF
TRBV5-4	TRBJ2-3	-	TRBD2	TGTGCCAGCAGCTTGGTACTAGCGGGATCAGATACGCAGTATTTT	CASSLVLAGSDTQYF
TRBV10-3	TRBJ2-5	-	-	TGTGCCATCAGTGAGGACAGGCCGGGCCGCCAGTACTTC	CAISEDRPGRQYF
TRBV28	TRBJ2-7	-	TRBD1	TGTGCCAGCAGTTTGCCTCCGGGACAGGGCGTCAAGCAGTACTTC	CASSLPPGQGVKQYF
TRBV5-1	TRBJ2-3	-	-	TGCGCCAGCACCCCGGGGAATACGCAGTATTTT	CASTPGNTQYF
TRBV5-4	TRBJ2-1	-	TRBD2	TGTGCCAGCAGCTATAATGGCGGGAGAAACAATGAGCAGTTCTTC	CASSYNGGRNNEQFF
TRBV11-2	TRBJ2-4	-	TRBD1	TGTGCCAGCAGCTTTGAGACAGGGAACATTCAGTACTTC	CASSFETGNIQYF
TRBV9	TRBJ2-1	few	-	TGTGCCAGCAGCGTACGGGTTGTGGATGAGCAGTTCTTC	CASSVRVVDEQFF
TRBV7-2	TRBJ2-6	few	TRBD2	TGTGCCAGCAGCTCGGGAGGTAGTAGAGTCCTGACTTTC	CASSSGGSRVLTF
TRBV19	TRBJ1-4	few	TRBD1	TGTGCCAGTAGTATGGCGGGACAGGCCACGACCAAAGAAGGTGAAAAACTGTTTTTT	CASSMAGQATTKEGEKLFF